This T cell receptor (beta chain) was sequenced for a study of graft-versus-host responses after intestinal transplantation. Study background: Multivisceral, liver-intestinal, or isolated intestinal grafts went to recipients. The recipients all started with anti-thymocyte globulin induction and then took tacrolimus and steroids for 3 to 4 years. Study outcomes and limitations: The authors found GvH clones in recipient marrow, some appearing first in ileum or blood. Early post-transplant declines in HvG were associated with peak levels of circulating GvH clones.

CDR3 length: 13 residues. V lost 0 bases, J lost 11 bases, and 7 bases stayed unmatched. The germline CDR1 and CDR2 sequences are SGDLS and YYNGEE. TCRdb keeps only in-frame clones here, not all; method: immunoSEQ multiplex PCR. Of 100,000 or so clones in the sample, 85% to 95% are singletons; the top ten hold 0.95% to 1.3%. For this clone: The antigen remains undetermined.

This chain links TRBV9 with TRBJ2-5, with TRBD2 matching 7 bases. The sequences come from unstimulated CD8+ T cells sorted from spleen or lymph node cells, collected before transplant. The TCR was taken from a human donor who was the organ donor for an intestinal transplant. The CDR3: CASSVDTGLEQYF. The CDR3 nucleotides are TGTGCCAGCAGCGTAGATACAGGACTAGAACAGTACTTC.